The present T cell receptor beta chain was sequenced within a study of early T cells in non-severe SARS-CoV-2 infection. Overall study: RNA in bulk from unsorted whole blood was sequenced, and chains were unpaired. General observations from the study: Clonotype matching in VDJdb favored anti-spike CD8 responses and did not capture private and CD4 specificities.

In this sample, this clonotype turned up many times. Its specificity is not known. Each single cDNA molecule received a unique molecular identifier. MiXCR was run by TCRdb on the 5' RACE reads, yielding one entry per CDR3 protein. The repertoire has approximately 30,000 distinct CDR3 sequences, approximately 4.6% of them found once; the top ten carry roughly 12%. Germline-derived CDR1 and CDR2 are ENHRY and SYGVKD. The CDR3 runs to 14 residues. V lost 4 bases, J lost 1 base, and 4 bases stayed unmatched. What was sequenced was whole blood. The source is an adult who was a healthcare worker with PCR-confirmed SARS-CoV-2 infection or an uninfected control (not recorded which). The chain employs TRBV10-3 and TRBJ2-7; 7 positions agree with TRBD1. The CDR3 loop reads CAISVTGVSYEQYF. The CDR3 DNA sequence: TGTGCCATCAGTGTAACAGGGGTTTCCTACGAGCAGTACTTC.